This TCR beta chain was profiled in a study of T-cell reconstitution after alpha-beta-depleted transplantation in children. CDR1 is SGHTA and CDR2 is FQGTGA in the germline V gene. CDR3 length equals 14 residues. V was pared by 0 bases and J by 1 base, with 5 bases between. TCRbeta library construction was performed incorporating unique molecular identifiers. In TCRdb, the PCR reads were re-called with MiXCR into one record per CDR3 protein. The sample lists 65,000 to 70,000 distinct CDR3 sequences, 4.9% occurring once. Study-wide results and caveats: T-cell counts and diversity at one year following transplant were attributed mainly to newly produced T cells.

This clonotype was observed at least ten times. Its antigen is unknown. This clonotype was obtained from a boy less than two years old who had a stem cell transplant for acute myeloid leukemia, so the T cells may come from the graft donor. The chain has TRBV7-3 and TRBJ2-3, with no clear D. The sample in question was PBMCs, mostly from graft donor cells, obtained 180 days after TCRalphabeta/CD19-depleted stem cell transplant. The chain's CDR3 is CASSLTAGTDTQYF. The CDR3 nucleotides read TGTGCCAGCAGCTTAACTGCGGGCACAGATACGCAGTATTTT. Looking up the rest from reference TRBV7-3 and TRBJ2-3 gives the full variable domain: GAGVSQTPSNKVTEKGKYVELRCDPISGHTALYWYRQSLGQGPEFLIYFQGTGAADDSGLPNDRFFAVRPEGSVSTLKIQRTERGDSAVYLCASSLTAGTDTQYFGPGTRLTVL.